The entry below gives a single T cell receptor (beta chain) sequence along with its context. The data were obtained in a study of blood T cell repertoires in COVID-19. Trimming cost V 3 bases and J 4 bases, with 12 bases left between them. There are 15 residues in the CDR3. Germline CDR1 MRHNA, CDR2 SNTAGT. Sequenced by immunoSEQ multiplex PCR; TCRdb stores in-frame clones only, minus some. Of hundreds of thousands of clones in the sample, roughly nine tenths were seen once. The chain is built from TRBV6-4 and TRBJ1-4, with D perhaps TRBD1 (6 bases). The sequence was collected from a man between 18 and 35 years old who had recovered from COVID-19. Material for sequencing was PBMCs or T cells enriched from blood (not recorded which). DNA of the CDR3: TGTGCCAGCAGTGAGCAGACAGGACATAATGAAAAACTGTTTTTT. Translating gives CASSEQTGHNEKLFF.